The sequence of this T cell receptor (beta chain) was determined in a study of vaccination effects on CD4 cells after COVID-19. Study background: The researchers cultured fewer than 2.5 million PBMC per well with roughly 11 IU/ml IL-2 and 8 to 10 ug/ml peptides.

Upon completion of around ten days in culture, CD4+ T cells were isolated. The assay was immunoSEQ multiplex PCR, and TCRdb's table has in-frame clones only and misses some. The profile shows about 45,000 clones, 74% of them singletons. J gave up 7 bases and V 3 bases, and 7 bases lay outside the gene matches. CDR1 SGDLS and CDR2 YYNGEE come from the germline V gene. CDR3 size: 14 residues. Note on this clone: Its antigen is unidentified.

The receptor was derived from a human donor who had a prior SARS-CoV-2 infection. Sequenced material: CD4+ T cells from PBMCs cultured without peptide, taken before COVID-19 vaccination. The J gene is TRBJ2-7, the V gene TRBV9; the match to TRBD2 covers 10 bases. The CDR3 coding sequence is TGTGCCAGCAGCGCAGGACTAGCGGACGAAGAGCAGTACTTC. Translation: CASSAGLADEEQYF.